A single sample is the source of the 24 T cell receptor beta chains below, sequenced in a study of cytomegalovirus exposure and HLA in healthy donors. Use of 60 Vbeta and 13 Jbeta primers characterized the PCR. The data were produced by immunoSEQ multiplex PCR, yet TCRdb's version contains in-frame clones alone and is incomplete. Altogether around 100,000 clones are present, approximately 79% being singletons, with the ten largest covering about 20%. The sequencing input was PBMCs. These receptors were taken from a woman aged 55-70 years in good health and CMV-seropositive.

A few counts support this clone. The chain recombines TRBV6-1 with TRBJ1-2; 7 bases are shared with TRBD1. The trim removed 3 bases at V and 0 bases at J, leaving 10 bases unmatched. The germline gives CDR1 MNHNS, CDR2 SASEGT. The CDR3 has 17 residues. As DNA, the CDR3 is TGTGCCAGCAGTGAGGACGTAGACAGGGCCGCTAACTATGGCTACACCTTC. It codes for CASSEDVDRAANYGYTF.

The rearrangement uses TRBV11-2 and TRBJ1-1; D remains ambiguous. The length of the CDR3 is 17 residues. Germline CDR1 SGHAT, CDR2 FQNNGV. Trimming cost V 5 bases and J 0 bases, with 19 bases left between them. CDR3 region: CASSPSRGGRMNTEAFF. CDR3 coding DNA: TGTGCCAGCAGCCCCTCCAGAGGCGGTAGAATGAACACTGAAGCTTTCTTT.

This clone was observed a few times. The rearrangement uses TRBV15 and TRBJ1-5; the D is unclear. There are 14 residues in the CDR3. Germline CDR1 is LNHNV and CDR2 is YYDKDF (reference sequence). V gave up 8 bases and J gave up 7 bases, with 18 bases separating them. CDR3 protein: CATGSLNIGQPQHF. The DNA of the CDR3 is TGTGCCACCGGGAGTCTGAATATTGGGCAGCCCCAGCATTTT.

This clone has a handful of counts. The chain couples TRBV6-6 to TRBJ1-4; D is perhaps TRBD1 (5 bases). The germline CDR1 and CDR2 sequences are MNHNY and SVGAGI (reference sequence). V lost 6 bases and J 4 bases, leaving 15 bases between the germline ends. The CDR3 sequence is 15 residues long. The CDR3 spells CASRQTAGHNEKLFF. CDR3 DNA: TGTGCCAGCAGGCAGACGGCAGGGCATAATGAAAAACTGTTTTTT.

With regard to this clone: The same CDR3 arises from other DNA sequences in this sample as well. The chain recombines TRBV7-3 with TRBJ2-1, with TRBD2 identical over 12 bases. This CDR3 has 17 amino acids. The V segment lost 0 bases and the J segment 4 bases; nucleotides outside the gene matches: 4. Germline V gene data show CDR1 as SGHTA and CDR2 as FQGTGA. CDR3 loop: CASSLTTTSGSYNEQFF. In DNA, the CDR3 is TGTGCCAGCAGCTTAACAACGACTAGCGGGAGTTACAATGAGCAGTTCTTC.

J is TRBJ2-5 and V is TRBV7-9, with 12 bases aligning to TRBD2. The V gene end was trimmed by 2 bases and the J gene end by 2 bases; junction bases not matched to a gene: 6. CDR3 length: 17 residues. The germline V gene has CDR1 SEHNR and CDR2 FQNEAQ (reference sequence). The CDR3 reads CASSLTLGLAGQETQYF. CDR3 DNA sequence: TGTGCCAGCAGCTTAACCCTTGGACTAGCGGGACAAGAGACCCAGTACTTC.

This clone was seen a few times. The chain is built from TRBV15 and TRBJ2-1; 14 bases map to TRBD2. CDR1 LNHNV and CDR2 YYDKDF come from the germline V gene (reference sequence). There are 16 residues in the CDR3. The V gene end was trimmed by 4 bases and the J gene end by 9 bases; junction bases not matched to a gene: 8. As DNA, the CDR3 is TGTGCCACCAGCAAGGGGACTAGCGGGAGAGGAGGTGAGCAGTTCTTC. Encoded protein: CATSKGTSGRGGEQFF.

The chain couples TRBV7-9 to TRBJ2-7; 8 positions match TRBD1. CDR1 SEHNR and CDR2 FQNEAQ come from the germline V gene (reference sequence). The CDR3 has 18 amino acids. The trim removed 0 bases at V and 0 bases at J, leaving 10 bases unmatched. CDR3 nucleotides: TGTGCCAGCAGCTTAGCCTGGGGCCAGGGGGCGGTCTCCTACGAGCAGTACTTC. Residues: CASSLAWGQGAVSYEQYF.

This clone was observed many times. The rearrangement links TRBV6-4 to TRBJ1-2; 11 nucleotides match TRBD1. In germline, CDR1 is MRHNA, CDR2 SNTAGT. Losses at the gene ends were 2 bases for V and 6 bases for J; bases not matched to a gene: 5. The CDR3 loop spans 15 amino acids. Here the CDR3 reads CASSDTGQGVNGYTF. The CDR3 DNA follows: TGTGCCAGCAGTGACACGGGACAGGGGGTGAATGGCTACACCTTC.

The genes are TRBV7-9 and TRBJ2-5, with TRBD1 matching 7 bases. The V gene end was trimmed by 2 bases and the J gene end by 2 bases; junction bases not matched to a gene: 5. This CDR3 spans 15 amino acids. Germline V gene sequence: CDR1 SEHNR, CDR2 FQNEAQ (reference sequence). The CDR3 spells CASSLRDSYQETQYF. The CDR3 DNA reads TGTGCCAGCAGCTTAAGGGACAGCTATCAAGAGACCCAGTACTTC.

This clone was seen more than once but under ten times. The chain links TRBV29-1 to TRBJ2-1, with a tentative D call TRBD2 (5 bases). The CDR3 contains 12 residues. CDR1 and CDR2 from the germline V gene are SQVTM and ANQGSEA. In DNA, the CDR3 is TGCAATGCTTGGCGGGTCCCCAATGAGCAGTTCTTC. This sequence encodes CNAWRVPNEQFF.

The CDR3: CASSRPGAGEQYF. Written as DNA, the CDR3 is TGTGCCAGCAGCCGACCGGGTGCTGGGGAGCAGTACTTC. This chain links TRBV6-5 with TRBJ2-7; D unresolved. Deletions cut 6 bases from V and 7 bases from J, with 16 bases between. CDR1 is MNHEY and CDR2 is SVGAGI in the germline V gene. The CDR3 spans 13 residues.

A few counts support this clone. The chain uses TRBV9 and TRBJ2-1; the match to TRBD2 covers 9 bases. The CDR3 contains 17 residues. Germline V gene sequence: CDR1 SGDLS, CDR2 YYNGEE. Unmatched junction bases numbered 10, after V lost 1 base and J lost 5 bases. The CDR3 DNA reads as TGTGCCAGCAGCGTACAGTTGGCGGGAGGGCGAAACAATGAGCAGTTCTTC. It codes for CASSVQLAGGRNNEQFF.

A single count supports this clone. Other nucleotide sequences from this sample produce the same CDR3. The chain couples TRBV13 to TRBJ1-5, with D possibly being TRBD1 (5 bases). Per the germline V gene, CDR1 is PRHDT and CDR2 is FYEKMQ (reference sequence). There are 15 residues in the CDR3. V was cut by 0 bases and J by 7 bases, with 13 bases left in between. Here the CDR3 reads CASSLGPAGRQPQHF. The CDR3 nucleotides are TGTGCCAGCAGCTTAGGCCCGGCGGGGCGGCAGCCCCAGCATTTT. Combining the CDR3 with reference TRBV13 and TRBJ1-5 gives the whole variable domain AAGVIQSPRHLIKEKRETATLKCYPIPRHDTVYWYQQGPGQDPQFLISFYEKMQSDKGSIPDRFSAQQFSDYHSELNMSSLELGDSALYFCASSLGPAGRQPQHFGDGTRLSIL.

This chain links TRBV11-3 with TRBJ2-7; tentatively, D is TRBD1 (7 bases). This CDR3 contains 15 residues. The germline V gene encodes CDR1 SGHNT and CDR2 YENEEA. Trimming took 4 bases from V and 5 from J, leaving 18 bases between them. The CDR3 reads CASSSSPGGIDEQYF. DNA for the CDR3: TGTGCCAGCAGCTCCAGTCCAGGGGGGATAGACGAGCAGTACTTC.

V usage is TRBV2 and J usage is TRBJ2-2, with 7 bases fitting TRBD1. This CDR3 spans 13 amino acids. Looked up from germline, CDR1 is SNHLY and CDR2 is FYNNEI. Trimming removed 6 bases from V and 5 bases from J; junction bases left unmatched: 3. The CDR3 sequence: CASSEQGTGELFF. DNA for the CDR3: TGTGCCAGCAGCGAACAGGGGACCGGGGAGCTGTTTTTT.

This clone turned up a few times. The chain links TRBV6-5 to TRBJ2-2; D might be TRBD1 (5 bases). The CDR3 is 14 amino acids. V was cut by 6 bases and J by 5 bases, with 13 bases left in between. The germline gives CDR1 MNHEY, CDR2 SVGAGI. The chain's CDR3 is CASSRVSGTGELFF. In DNA, the CDR3 is TGTGCCAGCAGCCGGGTCTCAGGGACCGGGGAGCTGTTTTTT.

This clone has a single count. J is TRBJ2-1 and V is TRBV10-2, with a tentative D call TRBD2 (7 bases). Germline values: CDR1 WSHSY, CDR2 SAAADI. CDR3 length: 14 amino acids. Trimming removed 4 bases from V and 10 bases from J, with 17 bases in between. CDR3 bases: TGCGCCAGCAGTGTGGGGGGGGCTTATACCGAGCAGTTCTTC. The encoded protein is CASSVGGAYTEQFF.

This clone appeared once. The chain combines TRBV30 with TRBJ2-4; 10 bases line up with TRBD1. This CDR3 has 15 residues. Germline trimming cut 4 bases from V and 6 bases from J; bases unmatched to any gene: 9. Germline V gene data show CDR1 as GTSNPN and CDR2 as SVGIG (reference sequence). CDR3 loop: CAWKTPGQGTNIQYF. CDR3 in DNA: TGTGCCTGGAAAACACCGGGACAGGGGACAAACATTCAGTACTTC.

The chain uses TRBV11-2 and TRBJ1-2, with 9 bases matching TRBD1. Germline CDR1 SGHAT, CDR2 FQNNGV. Unmatched junction bases numbered 9, after V lost 2 bases and J lost 8 bases. The CDR3 is made up of 15 amino acids. DNA of the CDR3: TGTGCCAGCAGCTTAACCCCCACAGGGGGCATCGGCTACACCTTC. It is translated as CASSLTPTGGIGYTF.

The chain joins TRBV15 to TRBJ2-5; unclear D gene. Trimming pared 0 bases from V and 5 bases from J, leaving 16 bases between. Germline lookup yields CDR1 LNHNV and CDR2 YYDKDF (reference sequence). The CDR3 is made up of 16 amino acids. The CDR3 nucleotides read TGTGCCACCAGCAGAGACTACCGAGGTAGTGGGGAGACCCAGTACTTC. Protein: CATSRDYRGSGETQYF.

V gene TRBV4-1 combines with J gene TRBJ2-7, with 12 bases matching TRBD2. The CDR3 has 16 amino acids. The germline CDR1 and CDR2 sequences are MGHRA and YSYEKL. V lost 2 bases to trimming and J lost 7 bases; unmatched junction nucleotides: 9. This CDR3 reads CASSQSTSGRTYEQYF. The CDR3 bases are TGCGCCAGCAGCCAATCGACTAGCGGGAGAACTTATGAGCAGTACTTC.

This clone was picked up a small number of times. V and J are TRBV7-2 and TRBJ1-1; D ambiguous. This CDR3 comprises 15 residues. Per the germline V gene, CDR1 is SGHTA and CDR2 is FQGNSA. V lost 1 base to trimming and J lost 6 bases, with 15 bases between them. The DNA of the CDR3 is TGTGCCAGCAGCTTAGGACCAGTGAGGGTCGCTGAAGCTTTCTTT. Translation gives CASSLGPVRVAEAFF.

The chain links TRBV7-6 to TRBJ2-1; D unresolved. Trimming took off 1 base at V and 7 bases at J, with 8 bases between the two ends. Per the germline V gene, CDR1 is SGHVS and CDR2 is FNYEAQ. This CDR3 is 13 amino acids long. CDR3 residues: CASSLVEANEQFF. The DNA for the CDR3 is TGTGCCAGCAGCTTAGTAGAAGCAAATGAGCAGTTCTTC.